This T cell receptor beta chain originates from a study of CD8+CD57+ T cells in acquired aplastic anemia. Sequencing involved patients with CD8+CD57+ cell expansion previously shown by flow cytometry. Both TCR beta VDJ combination and CDR3 sequence profiling were carried out. Genomic DNA was the template for this profiling. TCRdb re-called the reads through MiXCR, storing one row per CDR3 protein. The sample holds hundreds of thousands of distinct CDR3 sequences, approximately 33% seen once. Deletions cut 10 bases from V and 14 bases from J, with 19 bases between. Germline V gene data show CDR1 as SEHNR and CDR2 as FQNEAQ (reference sequence). CDR3 size: 11 residues.

This TCR derives from a human donor with aplastic anemia. The specimen was sorted CD4+, CD8+, or CD8+CD57+ T cells (not recorded which) from PBMCs. This chain joins TRBV7-9 and TRBJ2-3; no reliable D call. CDR3: CANSDSPVVYF. CDR3 in DNA: TGTGCCAACAGTGATTCGCCCGTGGTGTATTTT.